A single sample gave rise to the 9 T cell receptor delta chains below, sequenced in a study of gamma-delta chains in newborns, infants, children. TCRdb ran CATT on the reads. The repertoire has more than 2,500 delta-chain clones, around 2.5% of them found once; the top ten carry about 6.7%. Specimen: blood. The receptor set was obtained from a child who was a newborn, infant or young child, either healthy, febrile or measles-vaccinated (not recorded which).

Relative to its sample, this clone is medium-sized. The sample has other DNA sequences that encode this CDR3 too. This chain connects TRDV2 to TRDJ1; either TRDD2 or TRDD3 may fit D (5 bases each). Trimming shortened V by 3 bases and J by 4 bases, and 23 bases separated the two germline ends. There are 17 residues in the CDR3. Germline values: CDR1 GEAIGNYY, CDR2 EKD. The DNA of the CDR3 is TGTGCCTGTGACGATCTAACTTCCACGGGGACCAACGATAAACTCATCTTT. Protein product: CACDDLTSTGTNDKLIF.

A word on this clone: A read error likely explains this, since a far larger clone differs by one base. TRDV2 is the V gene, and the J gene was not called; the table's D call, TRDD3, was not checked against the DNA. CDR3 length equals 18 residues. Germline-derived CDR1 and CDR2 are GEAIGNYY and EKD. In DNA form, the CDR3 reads TGTGCCTGTGACACCGTGGGCCCGGGGGGCCCGTCCACCGATAAGCTCATCTTT. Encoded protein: CACDTVGPGGPSTDKLIF.

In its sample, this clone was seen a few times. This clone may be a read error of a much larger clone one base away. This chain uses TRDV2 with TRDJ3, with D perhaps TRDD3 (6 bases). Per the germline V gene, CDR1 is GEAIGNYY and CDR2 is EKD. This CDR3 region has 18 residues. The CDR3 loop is CACDTAGASSWNTRQMFF. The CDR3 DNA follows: TGTGCCTGTGACACCGCTGGGGCCAGCTCCTGGAACACCCGACAGATGTTTTTC.

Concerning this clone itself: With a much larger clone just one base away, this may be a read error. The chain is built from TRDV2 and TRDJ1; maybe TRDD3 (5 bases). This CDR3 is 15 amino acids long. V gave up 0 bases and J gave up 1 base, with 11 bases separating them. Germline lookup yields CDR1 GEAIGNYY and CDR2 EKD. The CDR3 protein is CACDTVGTSTDKLIF. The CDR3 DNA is TGTGCCTGTGACACCGTGGGGACCAGCACCGATAAACTCATCTTT.

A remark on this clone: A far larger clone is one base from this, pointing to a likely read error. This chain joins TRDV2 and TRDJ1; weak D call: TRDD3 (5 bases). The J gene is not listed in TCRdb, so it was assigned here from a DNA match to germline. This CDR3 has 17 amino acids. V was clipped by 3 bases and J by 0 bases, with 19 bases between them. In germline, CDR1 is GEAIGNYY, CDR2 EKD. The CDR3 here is CACDAIPPGRYTDKLIF. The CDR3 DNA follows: TGTGCCTGTGACGCCATCCCACCTGGGAGATACACCGATAAACTCATCTTT.

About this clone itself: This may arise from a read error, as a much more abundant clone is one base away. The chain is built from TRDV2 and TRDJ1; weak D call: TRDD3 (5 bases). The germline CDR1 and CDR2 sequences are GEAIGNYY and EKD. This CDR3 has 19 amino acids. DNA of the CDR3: TGTGCCTGTGACTCAATGGGGAGCTTCAGGCGTAGGGACACCAATAAACTCATCTTT. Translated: CACDSMGSFRRRDTNKLIF.

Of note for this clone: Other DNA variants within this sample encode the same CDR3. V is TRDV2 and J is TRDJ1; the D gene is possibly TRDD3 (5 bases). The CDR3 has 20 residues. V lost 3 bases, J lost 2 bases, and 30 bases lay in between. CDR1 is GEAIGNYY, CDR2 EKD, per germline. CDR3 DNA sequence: TGTGCCTGTGACTCCTTTGGGTTGTCTTACGGTACCGGGGGGACCGATAAACTCATCTTT. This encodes CACDSFGLSYGTGGTDKLIF.

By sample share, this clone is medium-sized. DNA for the CDR3: TGTGCCTGTGACCACATGGGGGATACAGACGATAAACTCATCTTT. Translating it yields CACDHMGDTDDKLIF. The rearrangement links TRDV2 to TRDJ1; TRDD3 agrees at 10 bases. Germline V gene lookup returns CDR1 GEAIGNYY and CDR2 EKD. V was clipped by 3 bases and J by 4 bases; unmatched bases: 7. The CDR3 runs 15 residues.

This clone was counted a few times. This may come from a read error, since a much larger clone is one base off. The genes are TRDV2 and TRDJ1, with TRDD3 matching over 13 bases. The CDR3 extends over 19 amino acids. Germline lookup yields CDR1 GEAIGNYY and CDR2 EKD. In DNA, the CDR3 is TGTGCCTGTGGCACCGTTGGACTGGGGGATACGGAAAACACCGATAAACTCATCTTT. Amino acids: CACGTVGLGDTENTDKLIF.